Reported below is one T cell receptor (beta chain). Trimming shortened V by 3 bases and J by 0 bases, and 11 bases separated the two germline ends. The CDR3 consists of 16 residues. Germline-derived CDR1 and CDR2 are SNHLY and FYNNEI. The entry originates in a study of CD8 T cells in Susac syndrome. An input of about 0.45 to 1 ug of RNA was subjected to reverse transcription using random hexamers. TCRdb reprocessed the immunoSEQ multiplex PCR reads with MiXCR, giving one entry per CDR3 protein. The sample includes around 300,000 distinct CDR3 sequences, approximately 89% of them seen just once. Material: CD8+ T cells from PBMCs. The clonotype originates from a human donor with multiple sclerosis. The rearrangement joins TRBV2 to TRBJ1-4; a weak D match, TRBD1 (5 bases). CDR3 coding DNA: TGTGCCAGCAGTGACGAGAGGGGCCCAACTAATGAAAAACTGTTTTTT. It codes for CASSDERGPTNEKLFF.